This is a list of T cell receptor beta chains from one sample in a study of cytomegalovirus exposure and HLA in healthy donors. Generated by immunoSEQ multiplex PCR, the TCRdb table keeps only in-frame clones and is missing some. The sample has 140,000 to 150,000 clones; more than 85% are singletons. The sequencing sample was made of PBMCs. The receptors here all came from a man between 18 and 35 years old in good health and CMV-seronegative. Both conserved end residues are part of each CDR3. D genes are given only for firm matches. Only some rows state a clone size, as once, few, many or a class for expanded clones.

TRBV19	NA	NA	TRBJ2-2	CATAALHTGELFF	TGTGCCACCGCCGCGTTGCACACCGGGGAGCTGTTTTTT
TRBV11-3	NA	NA	TRBJ1-1	CASSLAAGTEAFF	TGTGCCAGCAGCTTAGCGGCGGGCACTGAAGCTTTCTTT
TRBV30	NA	NA	TRBJ1-6	CAWSKGGTPGGSPLHF	TGTGCCTGGAGTAAGGGCGGGACACCGGGAGGGTCACCCCTCCACTTT
TRBV5-8	NA	NA	TRBJ2-5	CASSLGRGDRETQYF	TGTGCCAGCAGCTTGGGTAGGGGCGATCGGGAGACCCAGTACTTC
TRBV5-6	NA	NA	TRBJ1-2	CASRGPDYGYTF	TGTGCCAGCAGGGGGCCAGACTATGGCTACACCTTC
TRBV29-1	TRBD1	NA	TRBJ2-1	CSVEVRRTGVYGEQFF	TGCAGCGTTGAAGTCAGGAGGACAGGGGTTTACGGTGAGCAGTTCTTC
TRBV9	TRBD1	NA	TRBJ1-2	CASSEGDRGAYGYTF	TGTGCCAGCAGCGAGGGGGACAGGGGGGCCTATGGCTACACCTTC
TRBV19	NA	NA	TRBJ1-5	CASSTMTDISFNQPQHF	TGTGCCAGTAGCACTATGACAGACATTTCGTTCAATCAGCCCCAGCATTTT
TRBV4-2	TRBD2	few	TRBJ2-7	CASSQRLADSDGEQYF	TGTGCCAGCAGCCAACGACTAGCAGACTCCGACGGGGAGCAGTACTTC
TRBV5-1	NA	NA	TRBJ1-1	CASSPRPDRNTEAFF	TGCGCCAGCAGCCCACGACCGGACAGGAACACTGAAGCTTTCTTT
TRBV7-2	TRBD1	NA	TRBJ2-6	CASSPRQGTGANVLTF	TGTGCCAGCAGCCCCAGACAGGGGACTGGGGCCAACGTCCTGACTTTC
TRBV5-6	TRBD1	once	TRBJ1-2	CASSQDRGQRRGYTF	TGTGCCAGCAGCCAGGACAGGGGCCAGAGAAGGGGCTACACCTTC
TRBV18	NA	NA	TRBJ2-5	CASSNLPAGEETQYF	TGTGCCAGCTCAAATTTGCCGGCAGGGGAAGAGACCCAGTACTTC
TRBV9	NA	NA	TRBJ2-3	CASSVGSWTSTDTQYF	TGTGCCAGCAGCGTCGGTAGCTGGACTAGCACAGATACGCAGTATTTT
TRBV2	NA	NA	TRBJ1-2	CASRESDGYTF	TGTGCCAGCAGAGAGAGTGATGGCTACACCTTC
TRBV5-1	TRBD1	NA	TRBJ1-2	CASSGIPQGANYGYTF	TGCGCCAGCAGCGGAATACCACAGGGGGCGAACTATGGCTACACCTTC
TRBV10-1	NA	NA	TRBJ1-2	CASSNHTVYGYTF	TGCGCCAGCAGCAACCACACCGTCTATGGCTACACCTTC
TRBV7-9	NA	once	TRBJ2-3	CASSPGGLLSTDTQYF	TGTGCCAGCAGCCCAGGGGGGTTACTGAGCACAGATACGCAGTATTTT
TRBV19	NA	NA	TRBJ1-4	CASSIGGRGELFF	TGTGCCAGTAGTATAGGGGGCAGGGGAGAACTGTTTTTT
TRBV28	NA	NA	TRBJ2-5	CASSFQGETQYF	TGTGCCAGCAGTTTCCAGGGGGAGACCCAGTACTTC
TRBV5-4	TRBD2	once	TRBJ2-5	CASSLREGWETQYF	TGTGCCAGCAGCTTGCGGGAGGGATGGGAGACCCAGTACTTC
TRBV27	TRBD1	NA	TRBJ1-1	CASSVAQGLTNTEAFF	TGTGCCAGCAGTGTTGCACAGGGGCTGACGAACACTGAAGCTTTCTTT
TRBV6-5	NA	NA	TRBJ2-6	CASTGAGANVLTF	TGTGCCAGCACCGGAGCGGGGGCCAACGTCCTGACTTTC
TRBV7-2	NA	NA	TRBJ1-4	CASSREGHSANEKLFF	TGTGCCAGCAGCCGAGAGGGTCACAGCGCTAATGAAAAACTGTTTTTT
TRBV19	NA	NA	TRBJ2-2	CASSRGYGELFF	TGTGCCAGTAGTCGGGGTTACGGGGAGCTGTTTTTT
TRBV5-4	NA	NA	TRBJ1-3	CASSLAGAGNTIYF	TGTGCCAGCAGCTTGGCGGGGGCTGGAAACACCATATATTTT
TRBV4-2	NA	NA	TRBJ2-7	CASSRDSSPTYEQYF	TGTGCCAGCAGTCGTGACAGTTCCCCTACCTACGAGCAGTACTTC
TRBV9	TRBD2	NA	TRBJ2-7	CASSAGTRPYEQYF	TGTGCCAGCAGCGCCGGGACTAGGCCGTACGAGCAGTACTTC
TRBV7-9	TRBD1	NA	TRBJ2-5	CASSPGTGGGETQYF	TGTGCCAGCAGCCCAGGGACAGGGGGCGGTGAGACCCAGTACTTC
TRBV5-8	TRBD1	NA	TRBJ1-5	CASSRDSSYQPQHF	TGTGCCAGCAGCCGGGACAGTAGCTATCAGCCCCAGCATTTT
TRBV2	TRBD1	NA	TRBJ1-2	CASSIRQGSFYGYTF	TGTGCCAGCAGCATAAGACAGGGGTCATTCTATGGCTACACCTTC
TRBV6-1	NA	NA	TRBJ1-3	CASSESQSGNTIYF	TGTGCCAGCAGTGAGTCGCAGTCTGGAAACACCATATATTTT
TRBV6-5	NA	NA	TRBJ2-5	CASTGRETQYF	TGTGCCAGCACGGGGAGGGAGACCCAGTACTTC
TRBV2	NA	NA	TRBJ2-5	CAQGIGWLETQYF	TGTGCCCAGGGAATTGGCTGGTTGGAGACCCAGTACTTC
TRBV25-1	NA	NA	TRBJ1-1	CASSERYRATEAFF	TGTGCCAGCAGTGAACGGTACAGGGCCACTGAAGCTTTCTTT
TRBV30	NA	NA	TRBJ1-2	CAWSVRAGDGYTF	TGTGCCTGGAGTGTACGGGCAGGGGATGGCTACACCTTC
TRBV5-1	NA	NA	TRBJ2-3	CASSFGIDTDTQYF	TGCGCCAGCAGCTTCGGGATAGACACAGATACGCAGTATTTT
TRBV9	NA	NA	TRBJ2-4	CASNPNGAENIQYF	TGTGCCAGCAACCCCAACGGAGCAGAAAACATTCAGTACTTC
TRBV27	TRBD2	once	TRBJ2-1	CASSPRWLAGEEQFF	TGTGCCAGCAGTCCCAGATGGCTAGCGGGAGAGGAGCAGTTCTTC
TRBV30	NA	NA	TRBJ2-6	CAWSPMTGANVLTF	TGTGCCTGGAGCCCTATGACAGGGGCCAACGTCCTGACTTTC
TRBV30	NA	NA	TRBJ2-4	CAWSGGLAKNIQYF	TGTGCCTGGAGTGGTGGGCTAGCCAAAAACATTCAGTACTTC
TRBV29-1	NA	NA	TRBJ1-2	CSVEGLNYGYTF	TGCAGCGTTGAAGGCCTAAACTATGGCTACACCTTC
TRBV5-1	TRBD1	NA	TRBJ2-5	CASSGQTGSQETQYF	TGCGCCAGCAGCGGCCAGACAGGGAGTCAAGAGACCCAGTACTTC
TRBV10-3	TRBD2	NA	TRBJ2-2	CAISGTSGTGELFF	TGTGCCATCAGCGGGACTAGCGGGACCGGGGAGCTGTTTTTT
TRBV10-3	NA	few	TRBJ2-7	CAISDRAHEQYF	TGTGCCATCAGTGACAGGGCCCACGAGCAGTACTTC
TRBV18	TRBD2	NA	TRBJ2-1	CASSPDRAGGEQFF	TGTGCCAGCTCACCTGATAGGGCGGGGGGTGAGCAGTTCTTC
TRBV7-2	TRBD2	NA	TRBJ2-7	CASSMSPGGGAHEQYF	TGTGCCAGCAGCATGAGCCCTGGCGGGGGGGCCCACGAGCAGTACTTC